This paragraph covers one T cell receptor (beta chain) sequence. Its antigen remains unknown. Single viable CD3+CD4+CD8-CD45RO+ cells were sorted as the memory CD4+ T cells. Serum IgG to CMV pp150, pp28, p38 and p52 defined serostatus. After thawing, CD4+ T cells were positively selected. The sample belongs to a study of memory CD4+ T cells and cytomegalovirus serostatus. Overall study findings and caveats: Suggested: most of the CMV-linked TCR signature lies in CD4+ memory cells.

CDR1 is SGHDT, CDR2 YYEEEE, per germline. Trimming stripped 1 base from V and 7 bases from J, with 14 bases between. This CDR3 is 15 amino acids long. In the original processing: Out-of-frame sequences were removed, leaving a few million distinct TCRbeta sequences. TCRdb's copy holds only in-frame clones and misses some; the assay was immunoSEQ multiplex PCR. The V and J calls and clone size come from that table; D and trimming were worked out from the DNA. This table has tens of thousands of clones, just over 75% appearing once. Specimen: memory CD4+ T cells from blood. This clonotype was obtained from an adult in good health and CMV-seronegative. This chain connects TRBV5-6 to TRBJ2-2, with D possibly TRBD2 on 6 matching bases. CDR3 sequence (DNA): TGTGCCAGCAGCTTGTGGGGGGTTAACGACGGGGAGCTGTTTTTT. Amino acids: CASSLWGVNDGELFF.